Following are 29 T cell receptor beta chains from one sample sequenced in a study of blood T cell repertoires in COVID-19. The method was immunoSEQ multiplex PCR; TCRdb's version includes in-frame clones alone and lacks a portion of them. The repertoire consists of a few hundred thousand clones, with around 88% occurring once and the leading ten covering roughly 6%. The sequenced sample consisted of peripheral blood. The source is a woman under 40 with COVID-19, enrolled during active disease.

The J gene is TRBJ1-4, the V gene TRBV19, with no clear D. Per germline, CDR1 LNHDA and CDR2 SQIVND (reference sequence). CDR3 length equals 15 residues. V shed 5 bases and J shed 4 bases, with 14 bases lying between them. CDR3 sequence (DNA): TGTGCCAGTAGTCCCTCGGGGATGAATAATGAAAAACTGTTTTTT. This encodes CASSPSGMNNEKLFF.

The chain uses TRBV4-2 and TRBJ1-1; D not resolved. The CDR3 is 14 residues long. Trimming cost V 0 bases and J 1 base, with 6 bases left between them. The germline gives CDR1 LGHNA, CDR2 YNFKEQ. CDR3 DNA sequence: TGTGCCAGCAGCCAAGATCCCGGGAACACTGAAGCTTTCTTT. Its protein is CASSQDPGNTEAFF.

This chain links TRBV7-6 with TRBJ1-1; a possible D gene is TRBD1 (5 bases). Germline V gives CDR1 SGHVS, CDR2 FNYEAQ. This CDR3 has 16 residues. Trimming removed 4 bases from V and 0 bases from J, with 15 bases in between. In nucleotides, the CDR3 is TGTGCCAGCAGCTCCCGGGACTACAGCATGAACACTGAAGCTTTCTTT. Its translation is CASSSRDYSMNTEAFF.

V usage is TRBV10-3 and J usage is TRBJ1-1, with D hard to call. Looked up from germline, CDR1 is ENHRY and CDR2 is SYGVKD. The CDR3 consists of 13 residues. V lost 2 bases and J 4 bases, leaving 8 bases between the germline ends. The CDR3 spells CAISERDGTEAFF. CDR3 in DNA: TGTGCCATCAGTGAGCGGGATGGCACTGAAGCTTTCTTT.

J is TRBJ1-4 and V is TRBV5-8; TRBD1 aligns across 9 bases. The CDR3 contains 15 residues. Unmatched junction bases numbered 9, after V lost 4 bases and J lost 8 bases. Germline V CDR1 and CDR2: SGHTS, YDEGEE. The CDR3 nucleotides read TGTGCCAGCAGCCTTACCGGGACAGGGACCGAAAAACTGTTTTTT. It encodes CASSLTGTGTEKLFF.

This clone has a handful of counts. The chain employs TRBV6-5 and TRBJ1-5; TRBD1 might be the D (5 bases). The ends were cut back, 10 bases at V and 2 bases at J, with 18 bases in the middle. The germline V gene has CDR1 MNHEY and CDR2 SVGAGI. The CDR3 covers 15 residues. The CDR3 DNA reads as TGTGCCAATCTTTCCGGGGGGGTTGGCAATCAGCCCCAGCATTTT. It encodes CANLSGGVGNQPQHF.

The rearrangement joins TRBV15 to TRBJ2-7; D might be TRBD1 (6 bases). V was cut by 0 bases and J by 6 bases, with 24 bases left in between. Germline V gene sequence: CDR1 LNHNV, CDR2 YYDKDF (reference sequence). The CDR3 length is 18 residues. In DNA form, the CDR3 reads TGTGCCACCAGCAGAGAAAGGCAGGGGTGGGATACGCTACTCGAGCAGTACTTC. Translation: CATSRERQGWDTLLEQYF.

V is TRBV5-1 and J is TRBJ2-3; 9 bases line up with TRBD1. This CDR3 comprises 18 residues. CDR1 is SGHRS and CDR2 is YFSETQ in the germline V gene. Trimming cost V 0 bases and J 5 bases; bases outside gene matches: 13. The CDR3 DNA sequence: TGCGCCAGCAGCTTGGGGGAGTTGGGACAGGGAGAATTAGATACGCAGTATTTT. As protein: CASSLGELGQGELDTQYF.

The chain recombines TRBV15 with TRBJ2-2; no clear D gene. This CDR3 is 18 amino acids long. Germline CDR1 LNHNV, CDR2 YYDKDF (reference sequence). V was trimmed by 1 base and J by 1 base, leaving 16 bases between them. The CDR3 region is CATSRVVTPIRNTGELFF. The CDR3, as DNA: TGTGCCACCAGCAGAGTAGTGACACCTATCCGGAACACCGGGGAGCTGTTTTTT. The whole variable domain, remainder taken from reference TRBV15 and TRBJ2-2, is DAMVIQNPRYQVTQFGKPVTLSCSQTLNHNVMYWYQQKSSQAPKLLFHYYDKDFNNEADTPDNFQSRRPNTSFCFLDIRSPGLGDTAMYLCATSRVVTPIRNTGELFFGEGSRLTVL.

This chain connects TRBV7-8 to TRBJ1-1; 9 bases map to TRBD1. This CDR3 contains 14 residues. CDR1 and CDR2 (germline): SGHVS, FQNEAQ. Trimming cost V 3 bases and J 4 bases; bases outside gene matches: 3. DNA for the CDR3: TGTGCCAGCAGCTTCGACAGGGGGGTCACTGAAGCTTTCTTT. It translates to CASSFDRGVTEAFF.

The chain combines TRBV7-6 with TRBJ2-1; 10 positions agree with TRBD2. V gave up 5 bases and J gave up 7 bases; unmatched junction bases: 11. The CDR3 runs to 16 residues. Germline CDR1 is SGHVS and CDR2 is FNYEAQ. The CDR3 DNA follows: TGTGCCAGCAGCCTGGGGGTGGCTAGCGGGGGTAATGAGCAGTTCTTC. Its translation: CASSLGVASGGNEQFF.

The chain links TRBV4-3 to TRBJ1-4; D is ambiguous. CDR1 is LGHNA, CDR2 YSLEER, per germline. The CDR3 loop spans 16 amino acids. Trimming left V 0 bases short and J 0 bases short, with 8 bases between. CDR3 coding DNA: TGCGCCAGCAGCCAAGATCTCCTAGCAACTAATGAAAAACTGTTTTTT. This translates into CASSQDLLATNEKLFF.

This chain joins TRBV10-3 and TRBJ2-4; TRBD1 matches 8 bases. Germline lookup yields CDR1 ENHRY and CDR2 SYGVKD. V shed 0 bases and J 2 bases; nucleotides not matched to a gene: 3. This CDR3 is 16 amino acids long. The CDR3 nucleotides read TGTGCCATCAGTGAGTCGGCAGGGGGCCCCAAAAACATTCAGTACTTC. Translation: CAISESAGGPKNIQYF.

This rearrangement joins TRBV7-9 to TRBJ1-4; D gene uncertain. Germline assignment: CDR1 SEHNR and CDR2 FQNEAQ (reference sequence). The CDR3 has 15 amino acids. V lost 2 bases and J 3 bases, leaving 10 bases between the germline ends. The DNA of the CDR3 is TGTGCCAGCAGCTTACCAGCGGTTGCTAATGAAAAACTGTTTTTT. It encodes CASSLPAVANEKLFF.

This clone was counted between two and nine times. The V call is TRBV3-1 (or the pseudogene TRBV3-2), the J call TRBJ2-1; maybe TRBD2 (5 bases). Germline lookup yields CDR1 LGHDT and CDR2 YNNKEL (reference sequence). The V end lost 4 bases, the J end lost 12 bases, and 16 bases lay between the germline ends. This CDR3 is 13 amino acids long. For the CDR3, the DNA is TGTGCCAGCAGCCCCGGGGATCTAAGATTGCAGTTCTTC. Translation: CASSPGDLRLQFF.

V usage is TRBV4-2 and J usage is TRBJ1-5; 10 nucleotides agree with TRBD1. The CDR3 extends over 15 amino acids. The germline V gene has CDR1 LGHNA and CDR2 YNFKEQ. V lost 4 bases and J lost 5; bases outside the gene matches: 5. CDR3 DNA: TGTGCCAGCAGCCCGATAGGGACAGGGGATCAGCCCCAGCATTTT. This codes for CASSPIGTGDQPQHF.

This chain links TRBV4-3 with TRBJ1-2; 8 positions agree with TRBD1. The CDR3 loop spans 14 amino acids. Trimming took 0 bases from V and 8 from J; bases not matched to a gene: 5. From germline, CDR1 is LGHNA and CDR2 YSLEER. CDR3: CASSQDPGTGGYTF. The CDR3 DNA reads as TGCGCCAGCAGCCAAGATCCCGGGACAGGAGGCTACACCTTC.

V is TRBV6-5 and J is TRBJ1-6; 8 bases line up with TRBD1. V lost 8 bases, J lost 10 bases, and 13 bases stayed unmatched. From germline, CDR1 is MNHEY and CDR2 SVGAGI. The CDR3 sequence is 15 residues long. DNA for the CDR3: TGTGCCAGCTTTCCGAGGACAGGGTTGAACTCACCCCTCCACTTT. Protein: CASFPRTGLNSPLHF.

This sequence joins TRBV7-9 and TRBJ1-6; TRBD1 aligns across 9 bases. Germline CDR1 SEHNR, CDR2 FQNEAQ (reference sequence). The CDR3 loop spans 15 amino acids. V was pared by 5 bases and J by 7 bases, with 6 bases of the junction left unmatched. The CDR3 DNA follows: TGTGCCAGCAGCCAGACCGGGACAGGGAATTCACCCCTCCACTTT. This gives the protein CASSQTGTGNSPLHF. The full variable domain, rest sourced from reference TRBV7-9 and TRBJ1-6, is DTGVSQNPRHKITKRGQNVTFRCDPISEHNRLYWYRQTLGQGPEFLTYFQNEAQLEKSRLLSDRFSAERPKGSFSTLEIQRTEQGDSAMYLCASSQTGTGNSPLHFGNGTRLTVT.

The chain carries TRBV30 and TRBJ2-1; 11 bases agree with TRBD2. Germline V CDR1 and CDR2: GTSNPN, SVGIG (reference sequence). The CDR3 runs 16 residues. The junction had 15 bases not matched to a gene; V was cut back by 2 bases and J by 12 bases. CDR3 DNA sequence: TGTGCCTGGAGTCCACACTCCGGACTAGCGGGCGCCCTGCAGTTCTTC. Amino acids: CAWSPHSGLAGALQFF.

This clone appeared a few times. This chain uses TRBV5-1 with TRBJ1-2; D possibly corresponds to TRBD1 (6 bases). V was shortened by 4 bases and J by 2 bases, with 12 bases between the two germline ends. Germline CDR1 and CDR2: SGHRS and YFSETQ. The CDR3 consists of 14 residues. The CDR3 sequence is CASSTDGQNYGYTF. In DNA, the CDR3 is TGCGCCAGCAGCACCGACGGACAGAACTATGGCTACACCTTC.

The chain has TRBV7-9 and TRBJ2-5, with 9 bases lining up with TRBD1. CDR3 length equals 12 residues. Per germline, CDR1 SEHNR and CDR2 FQNEAQ (reference sequence). The V and J ends lost 11 bases and 1 base, in that order; junction bases with no gene match: 2. CDR3 sequence (DNA): TGTGCCGGGGGACAGGGCCAAGAGACCCAGTACTTC. This codes for CAGGQGQETQYF.

The genes are TRBV28 and TRBJ1-1; D is undetermined. V was clipped by 8 bases and J by 4 bases, with 14 bases between them. This CDR3 comprises 13 residues. Germline CDR1 and CDR2: MDHEN and SYDVKM. The CDR3 bases are TGTGCCAGCGGGTGGGAGCGGGGCACTGAAGCTTTCTTT. Translation: CASGWERGTEAFF.

The gene calls are TRBV15 and TRBJ2-3, with D possibly TRBD2 on 7 matching bases. Germline lookup yields CDR1 LNHNV and CDR2 YYDKDF (reference sequence). CDR3 length equals 19 residues. V lost 1 base and J 2 bases, leaving 22 bases between the germline ends. The CDR3 nucleotides read TGTGCCACCAGCAGAGGTGGGTGGCGGGGCGGGGGCCACACAGATACGCAGTATTTT. Protein: CATSRGGWRGGGHTDTQYF. Looking up the rest from reference TRBV15 and TRBJ2-3 gives the full variable domain: DAMVIQNPRYQVTQFGKPVTLSCSQTLNHNVMYWYQQKSSQAPKLLFHYYDKDFNNEADTPDNFQSRRPNTSFCFLDIRSPGLGDTAMYLCATSRGGWRGGGHTDTQYFGPGTRLTVL.

The chain uses TRBV19 and TRBJ1-4; 8 nucleotides match TRBD1. The CDR3 is made up of 14 amino acids. Germline CDR1 reads LNHDA; CDR2 reads SQIVND (reference sequence). V dropped 6 bases and J dropped 10; count of bases not matched to a gene: 10. Written as DNA, the CDR3 is TGTGCCAGTAGGACAGGGGTAAAGGTTGGAAAACTGTTTTTT. Protein product: CASRTGVKVGKLFF.

V usage is TRBV2 and J usage is TRBJ1-5, with D possibly TRBD1 on 5 matching bases. Trimming took off 6 bases at V and 5 bases at J, with 17 bases between the two ends. CDR1 and CDR2 from the germline V gene are SNHLY and FYNNEI. This CDR3 has 15 amino acids. In DNA, the CDR3 is TGTGCCAGCAGAGTGACCAGGGAACCCTATCAGCCCCAGCATTTT. It translates to CASRVTREPYQPQHF.

J is TRBJ1-1 and V is TRBV5-1, with D perhaps TRBD1 (5 bases). Trimming left V 5 bases short and J 0 bases short, with 14 bases between. Germline V lookup: CDR1 SGHRS, CDR2 YFSETQ. The CDR3 totals 15 residues. CDR3: CASSFGGGMNTEAFF. CDR3 coding DNA: TGCGCCAGCAGTTTTGGCGGGGGGATGAACACTGAAGCTTTCTTT.

This clone has more than one count but fewer than ten. The rearrangement links TRBV10-1 to TRBJ2-5; TRBD2 aligns across 7 bases. Germline V gene data show CDR1 as WNHNN and CDR2 as SYGVQD (reference sequence). The CDR3 contains 14 residues. V shed 4 bases, J shed 0 bases, and the junction held 2 bases outside the gene matches. For the CDR3, the DNA is TGCGCCAGCAGTGTGGGGGGGTACCAAGAGACCCAGTACTTC. It translates to CASSVGGYQETQYF.

The J gene is TRBJ1-2, the V gene TRBV9; 10 bases agree with TRBD1. The germline gives CDR1 SGDLS, CDR2 YYNGEE. J lost 3 bases, V lost 0 bases, and 8 bases had no gene match. This CDR3 has 17 amino acids. In nucleotides, the CDR3 is TGTGCCAGCAGCGTAGAGCCGGAGGGGACAGGGGACTATGGCTACACCTTC. Encoded protein: CASSVEPEGTGDYGYTF.